Shown below are 13 T cell receptor beta chains from a single sample sequenced in a study of blood T cells in healthy people across ages. A second roughly 6 to 12 cycle PCR used barcoded and J-beta primers. In TCRdb, the 5' RACE reads were re-called with MiXCR into one record per CDR3 protein. The sample gives around 1.5 million distinct CDR3 sequences, roughly 64% of which show up once; over 5% is in the top ten. What was sequenced was blood. These receptors were collected from a man aged 18 to 29 in good health.

CDR3 in amino acids: CASSDELSNTGELFF. CDR3 in DNA: TGTGCCAGCAGCGACGAGCTATCGAACACCGGGGAGCTGTTTTTT. The chain joins TRBV7-8 to TRBJ2-2; D is unresolved. Germline assignment: CDR1 SGHVS and CDR2 FQNEAQ. The CDR3 loop spans 15 amino acids. The V and J ends lost 5 bases and 0 bases respectively, with 10 bases between them.

This clonotype has just a few counts. The chain recombines TRBV2 with TRBJ1-2; the D is unclear. The germline gives CDR1 SNHLY, CDR2 FYNNEI. The ends were cut back, 8 bases at V and 2 bases at J, with 6 bases in the middle. This CDR3 is 11 amino acids long. The CDR3 is CASGFNYGYTF. CDR3 nucleotides: TGTGCCAGCGGGTTCAACTATGGCTACACCTTC.

The J gene is TRBJ1-2, the V gene TRBV7-9; the D gene is possibly TRBD1 (5 bases). The CDR3 is made up of 14 amino acids. Trimming cost V 4 bases and J 6 bases, with 15 bases left between them. Germline-derived CDR1 and CDR2 are SEHNR and FQNEAQ (reference sequence). The CDR3 reads CASSSPLQQDGYTF. The DNA of the CDR3 is TGTGCCAGCAGCTCGCCCTTACAACAGGATGGCTACACCTTC.

The chain couples TRBV7-2 to TRBJ1-5; D may be TRBD1 (6 bases). The V gene lost 5 bases and the J gene lost 2 bases, with 10 bases spanning the gap. Germline loops: CDR1 SGHTA, CDR2 FQGNSA. This CDR3 spans 14 amino acids. CDR3 sequence: CASSRSGGNQPQHF. In DNA form, the CDR3 reads TGTGCCAGCAGCAGGTCAGGGGGCAATCAGCCCCAGCATTTT.

The chain has TRBV12-3 or TRBV12-4 and TRBJ1-6; the D gene is possibly TRBD1 (6 bases). Between the trimmed V and J ends, which lost 7 bases and 9 bases, there was a span of 16 bases. The CDR3 totals 14 residues. For the CDR3, the DNA is TGTGCCAGCACCTCAGGGGTACGTGGTTCACCCCTCCACTTT. It yields the protein CASTSGVRGSPLHF.

This chain links TRBV6-6 with TRBJ2-1; 8 bases line up with TRBD2. V shed 8 bases, J shed 11 bases, and the junction held 8 bases outside the gene matches. Germline V CDR1 and CDR2: MNHNY, SVGAGI (reference sequence). The CDR3 extends over 12 amino acids. CDR3 nucleotide sequence: TGTGCCAGCGGGGCGGGAGGCCCTCAGCAGTTCTTC. Encoded protein: CASGAGGPQQFF.

The CDR3, as DNA: TGTGCCAGTAGTAAACTCGGGACTAGCGGGAGGGCCACCGGGGAGCTGTTTTTT. Protein product: CASSKLGTSGRATGELFF. The J gene is TRBJ2-2, the V gene TRBV19, with TRBD2 matching over 16 bases. The CDR3 is 18 residues long. Germline V gene data show CDR1 as LNHDA and CDR2 as SQIVND (reference sequence). After removal of 4 bases from V and 4 bases from J, the junction contained 6 bases not matched to a gene.

V usage is TRBV18 and J usage is TRBJ1-5, with D unresolved. The germline V and J ends were trimmed by 6 bases and 2 bases, with 14 bases remaining between them. Germline loops: CDR1 KGHSH, CDR2 LQKENI. The CDR3 has 15 residues. CDR3 loop: CASSYTGMGNQPQHF. For the CDR3, the DNA is TGTGCCAGCTCTTACACGGGGATGGGCAATCAGCCCCAGCATTTT.

The gene calls are TRBV6-8 and TRBJ2-7; the D call may be TRBD1 or TRBD2 (5 bases each). CDR1 and CDR2 (germline): MNHGY, SAAAGT. V gave up 5 bases and J gave up 1 base, with 21 bases separating them. The CDR3 spans 17 residues. CDR3 residues: CASSTNLPGRNSYEQYF. For the CDR3, the DNA is TGTGCCAGCAGTACAAATCTCCCGGGACGCAATTCCTACGAGCAGTACTTC.

V and J are TRBV28 and TRBJ2-1; D possibly corresponds to TRBD2 (6 bases). The CDR3 has 15 amino acids. Trimming took 5 bases from V and 6 from J, leaving 17 bases between them. Germline values: CDR1 MDHEN, CDR2 SYDVKM. The CDR3 DNA is TGTGCCAGCAGTCCGGTCCCCGCTAGCGTCAATGAGCAGTTCTTC. This gives the protein CASSPVPASVNEQFF.

The CDR3 region has the DNA TGCAGTGCGAGTGATGGGGTCCAGAGCAATCAGCCCCAGCATTTT. Encoded protein: CSASDGVQSNQPQHF. The chain employs TRBV20-1 and TRBJ1-5; D unclear. The CDR3 has 15 amino acids. The V end lost 6 bases, the J end lost 1 base, and 16 bases lay between the germline ends. Germline CDR1 and CDR2: DFQATT and SNEGSKA (reference sequence).

V gene TRBV27 combines with J gene TRBJ2-3; 8 bases line up with TRBD1. This CDR3 has 17 residues. V was pared by 5 bases and J by 3 bases, with 13 bases of the junction left unmatched. The germline gives CDR1 MNHEY, CDR2 SMNVEV (reference sequence). DNA of the CDR3: TGTGCCAGCAGTACCTCTTGGCCAGGGGGCTTTACAGATACGCAGTATTTT. Translation gives CASSTSWPGGFTDTQYF.

This clonotype was detected only a few times. The rearrangement joins TRBV24-1 to TRBJ1-2, with D hard to call. The CDR3 loop spans 13 amino acids. V lost 2 bases to trimming and J lost 8 bases, with 11 bases between them. Germline lookup yields CDR1 KGHDR and CDR2 SFDVKD. CDR3 nucleotide sequence: TGTGCCACCAGTGATTCCGCGTTACAGGGCTACACCTTC. Translating it yields CATSDSALQGYTF.